The 3 T cell receptor beta chains below were found in one sample sequenced in a study of CD8+ T cells in alopecia areata. Extraction of RNA preceded its reverse transcription into cDNA, which served as the sequencing template. This table comes from immunoSEQ multiplex PCR, and its TCRdb copy is limited to in-frame clones, with some not included. The sample has 150,000 to 200,000 clones, 50% to 60% seen once. The sequences come from CD4+ T cells sorted from blood, collected at week 0. The receptors were sampled from a human donor with alopecia areata.

The CDR3 loop is CTSSQGTSGTDTQYF. In DNA, the CDR3 is TGCACCAGCAGCCAAGGTACTAGCGGGACAGATACGCAGTATTTT. The chain carries TRBV1 and TRBJ2-3; the DNA was not used to check the table's D call, TRBD2. TRBV1 is tagged as a pseudogene. This CDR3 is built from 15 residues.

This clone was observed a handful of times. The rearrangement joins TRBV7-9 to TRBJ1-4; D gene ambiguous. This CDR3 spans 13 amino acids. Germline CDR1 is SEHNR and CDR2 is FQNEAQ (reference sequence). The V and J ends lost 5 bases and 7 bases respectively, with 11 bases between them. The CDR3: CASSVALSEKLFF. CDR3 nucleotide sequence: TGTGCCAGCAGCGTGGCCCTCTCTGAAAAACTGTTTTTT. The whole variable domain, filled in from reference TRBV7-9 and TRBJ1-4, reads DTGVSQNPRHKITKRGQNVTFRCDPISEHNRLYWYRQTLGQGPEFLTYFQNEAQLEKSRLLSDRFSAERPKGSFSTLEIQRTEQGDSAMYLCASSVALSEKLFFGSGTQLSVL.

This clone was detected only a few times. The chain employs TRBV6-5 and TRBJ1-1, with D possibly TRBD1 on 5 matching bases. Germline CDR1 is MNHEY and CDR2 is SVGAGI. The CDR3 loop spans 13 amino acids. Trimming shortened V by 7 bases and J by 10 bases, and 19 bases separated the two germline ends. The CDR3 loop is CASTRPGTGRAFF. The CDR3 DNA reads as TGTGCCAGCACCCGTCCCGGGACCGGGCGAGCTTTCTTT.